This T cell receptor beta chain was sequenced during a study of beta chain features in type 1 diabetes listed by TCRdb under 2018. As for the study more broadly: Mean age, gender distribution, total cell number and subset yield did not differ between patients and healthy donors. A total of about 99,000,000 sorted cells were examined across all samples, and RNA yield correlated strongly with the number of cells per subset. Naive and central memory subsets were obtained from all 30 or so donors, but regulatory and stem cell-like memory subsets were isolated from only 8 patients and roughly 8 healthy donors. The study compared the TCRB repertoires of sorted circulating CD4+ T cell subsets in recently diagnosed type 1 diabetes patients with those in matched healthy donors.

What the study reported, not specific to this receptor: Because cDNA rather than genomic DNA was sequenced, highly expressing activated cells could have been over-represented, although no difference in activation and CD3 levels was found between groups. PCR might favor shorter templates, but patient and control samples were amplified and corrected together, so any skew would affect both groups equally. Naive, central memory and regulatory TCRB repertoires appeared more similar among patients than among healthy donors. Patients with type 1 diabetes made fewer insertions and deleted more nucleotides at VDJ recombination sites, implying thymic rearrangement abnormalities. Because the HLA sub-analyses included only small numbers of individuals, any influence of HLA type on TCRB rearrangement was left unresolved. Type 1 diabetes patients showed a moderate but significant shortening of TCRB CDR3 length in all four CD4+ subsets.

V loses 8 bases at its end and J loses 9 bases; junction bases beyond the gene matches: 15. The cysteine opens and the phenylalanine closes a CDR3 of 16 amino acids. Of the read, only the CDR3 DNA is kept; its 48 bases are in frame from base 1. CDR1 and CDR2 are read off the germline V gene as MGHRA and YSYEKL. Each donor gave one peripheral blood draw, roughly 120 mL on average, collected into heparinised tubes. A BD FACSAria II and a panel including CD45RO, CCR7, CD25, CD127, CD95 and CD27 were used to sort naive, central memory, regulatory and stem cell-like memory CD4+ T cells. A purity above 98% was achieved for all sorted populations. PBMCs were isolated right away by Lymphoprep density gradient centrifugation and were stained directly, without culture. So that batch effects would be minimized, each experiment stained and sorted samples in pairs, pairing one healthy donor with one patient. On this clone itself: This receptor's antigen is unknown. Base qualities were left out, and no much larger clone turns up one base away.

The High Capacity cDNA Reverse Transcription Kit was used to reverse transcribe all of the isolated RNA, meaning that expressed TCRB transcripts were what got sequenced. Naive, central memory and regulatory T cell samples underwent deep immunoSEQ sequencing, averaging about 3.5 million total reads per sample. Sorted cells were lysed in RLT buffer, and RNA was extracted using DNase-treated RNeasy Micro or Mini kits according to cell number. Each cell subset was processed on its own to prevent cross-contamination, while patient and healthy donor samples were processed together. Using the immunoSEQ multiplex PCR, TCRB sequences were amplified from cDNA into 87-bp fragments spanning the CDR3 region. Amplicons were sequenced on the Illumina HiSeq platform. On the study's bioinformatics: PCR bias was computationally corrected using synthetic template baselines, reads within Hamming distance 2 were collapsed, and singletons that could not be merged were discarded. Reads were aligned against IMGT so that V, D and J genes, CDR3 length and insertions or deletions at six rearrangement sites could be assigned. Within each subset, clonotype counts were normalized to the number of sorted cells before true diversity and Gini coefficients were calculated with the tcR R package. The overlap coefficient, calculated on TCRB nucleotide sequences, was used to quantify repertoire sharing. Out-of-frame TCRB sequences from naive cells were analyzed as a proxy for the pre-selection repertoire. Drawn from immuneACCESS, this table holds only the in-frame rearrangements with V and J called that TCRdb kept. Clones are partly lost; checked studies trace under half to an unresolved V gene and leave the rest unexplained. D and trimming were read from the DNA, whereas the V and J calls and clone size are those reported in that table. For this sample there are about 230,000 clones; more than 9% appear just once. The ten largest clones add up to around 0.031% of the sample.

Sequences were obtained from naive CD4+ T cells from blood. The cell subset or site label for this specimen denotes: true naive CD4+ T cells. The rearrangement combines TRBV4-1 with TRBJ2-1, and TRBD2 aligns with 11 junction nucleotides. The sequence was collected from a woman younger than 35 in good health. The DNA sequence is given as TGCGCCAGCCACCGACTAGCGGGGCTGTCCTTTAGTGAGCAGTTCTTC. The translation is CASHRLAGLSFSEQFF.